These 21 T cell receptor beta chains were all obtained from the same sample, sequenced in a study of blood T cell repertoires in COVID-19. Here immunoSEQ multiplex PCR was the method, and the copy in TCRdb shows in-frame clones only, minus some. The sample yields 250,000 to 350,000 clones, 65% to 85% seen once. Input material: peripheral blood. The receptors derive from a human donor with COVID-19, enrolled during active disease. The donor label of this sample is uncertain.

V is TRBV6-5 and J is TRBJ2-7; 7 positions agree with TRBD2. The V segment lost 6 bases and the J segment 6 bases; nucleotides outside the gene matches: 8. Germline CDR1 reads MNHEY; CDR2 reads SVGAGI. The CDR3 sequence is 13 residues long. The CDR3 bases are TGTGCCAGCAGACCCCGGGGGGATTCCGAGCAGTACTTC. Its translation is CASRPRGDSEQYF.

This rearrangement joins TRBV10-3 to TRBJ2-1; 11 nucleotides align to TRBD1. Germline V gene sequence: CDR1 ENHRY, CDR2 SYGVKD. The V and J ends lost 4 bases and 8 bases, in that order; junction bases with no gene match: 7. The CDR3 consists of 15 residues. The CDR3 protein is CAISAWTGGSDEQFF. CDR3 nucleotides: TGTGCCATCAGTGCTTGGACAGGGGGCAGCGATGAGCAGTTCTTC.

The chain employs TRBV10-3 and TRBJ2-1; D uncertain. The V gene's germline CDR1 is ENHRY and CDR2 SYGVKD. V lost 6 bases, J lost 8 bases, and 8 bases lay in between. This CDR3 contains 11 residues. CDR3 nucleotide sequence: TGTGCCATCAGAGAGCAGTATGAGCAGTTCTTC. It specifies CAIREQYEQFF.

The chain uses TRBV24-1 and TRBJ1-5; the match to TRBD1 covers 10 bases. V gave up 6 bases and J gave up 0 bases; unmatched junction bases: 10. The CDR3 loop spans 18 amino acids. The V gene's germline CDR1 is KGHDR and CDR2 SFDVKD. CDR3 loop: CATSSSGTGAYSNQPQHF. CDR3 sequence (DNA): TGTGCCACCAGTTCCAGTGGGACAGGGGCCTATAGCAATCAGCCCCAGCATTTT.

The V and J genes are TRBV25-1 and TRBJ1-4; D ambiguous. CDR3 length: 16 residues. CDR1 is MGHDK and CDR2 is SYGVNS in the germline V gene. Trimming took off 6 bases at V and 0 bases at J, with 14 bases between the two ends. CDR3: CASSVSTVATNEKLFF. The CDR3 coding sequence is TGTGCCAGCAGCGTCAGTACAGTCGCAACTAATGAAAAACTGTTTTTT.

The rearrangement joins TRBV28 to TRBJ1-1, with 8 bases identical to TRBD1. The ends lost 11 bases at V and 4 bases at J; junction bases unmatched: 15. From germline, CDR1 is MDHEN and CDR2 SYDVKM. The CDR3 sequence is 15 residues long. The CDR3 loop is CAAGMTGEWSTEAFF. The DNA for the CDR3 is TGTGCCGCCGGAATGACAGGGGAATGGAGCACTGAAGCTTTCTTT.

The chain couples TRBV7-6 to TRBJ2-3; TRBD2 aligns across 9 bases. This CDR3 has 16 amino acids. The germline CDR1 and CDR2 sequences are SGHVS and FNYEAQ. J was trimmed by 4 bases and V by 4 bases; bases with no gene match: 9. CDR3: CASSSRTSAPSDTQYF. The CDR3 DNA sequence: TGTGCCAGCAGCTCGAGGACTAGCGCTCCGTCAGATACGCAGTATTTT.

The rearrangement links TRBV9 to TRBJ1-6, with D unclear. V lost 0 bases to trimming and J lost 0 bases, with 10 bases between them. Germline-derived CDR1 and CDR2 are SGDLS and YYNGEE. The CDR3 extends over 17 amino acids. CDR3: CASSVALSSSYNSPLHF. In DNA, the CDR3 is TGTGCCAGCAGCGTAGCTCTCTCGAGCTCCTATAATTCACCCCTCCACTTT.

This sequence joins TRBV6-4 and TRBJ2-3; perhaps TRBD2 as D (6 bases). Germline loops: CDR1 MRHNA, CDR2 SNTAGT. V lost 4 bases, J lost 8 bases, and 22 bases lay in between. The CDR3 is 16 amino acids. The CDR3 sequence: CASSALRVLWGGTQYF. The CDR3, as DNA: TGTGCCAGCAGTGCCCTACGGGTCCTCTGGGGAGGTACGCAGTATTTT.

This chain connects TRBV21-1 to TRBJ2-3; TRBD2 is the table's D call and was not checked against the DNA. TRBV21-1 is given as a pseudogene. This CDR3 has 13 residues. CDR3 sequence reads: CASTLRDTDTQYF. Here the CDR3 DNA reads TGTGCCAGCACATTGAGGGACACAGATACGCAGTATTTT.

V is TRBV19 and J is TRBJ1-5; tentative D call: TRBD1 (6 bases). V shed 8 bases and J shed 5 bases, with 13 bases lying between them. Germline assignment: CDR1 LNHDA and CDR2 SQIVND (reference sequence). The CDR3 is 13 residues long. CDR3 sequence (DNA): TGTGCCAGTGCCGGACAGCGAGATCAGCCCCAGCATTTT. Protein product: CASAGQRDQPQHF.

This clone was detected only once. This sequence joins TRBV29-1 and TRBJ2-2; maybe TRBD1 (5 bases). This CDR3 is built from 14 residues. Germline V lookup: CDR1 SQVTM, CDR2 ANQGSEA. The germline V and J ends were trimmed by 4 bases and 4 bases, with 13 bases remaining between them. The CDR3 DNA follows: TGCAGCGTTGGTCGGCAGGGTGGCACCGGGGAGCTGTTTTTT. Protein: CSVGRQGGTGELFF.

CDR3 residues: CASSSGLSYYEQYF. The CDR3 nucleotides read TGTGCCAGCAGCTCTGGACTGAGCTACTACGAGCAGTACTTC. The J gene is TRBJ2-7, the V gene TRBV5-5; D may be TRBD2 (5 bases). Per the germline V gene, CDR1 is SGHKS and CDR2 is YYEKEE (reference sequence). The V gene lost 3 bases and the J gene lost 3 bases, with 13 bases spanning the gap. This CDR3 has 14 residues.

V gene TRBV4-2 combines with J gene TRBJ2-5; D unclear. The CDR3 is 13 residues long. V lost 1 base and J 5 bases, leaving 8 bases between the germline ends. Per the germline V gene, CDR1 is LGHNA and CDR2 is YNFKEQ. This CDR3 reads CASSQGLWETQYF. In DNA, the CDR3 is TGTGCCAGCAGCCAAGGGCTCTGGGAGACCCAGTACTTC.

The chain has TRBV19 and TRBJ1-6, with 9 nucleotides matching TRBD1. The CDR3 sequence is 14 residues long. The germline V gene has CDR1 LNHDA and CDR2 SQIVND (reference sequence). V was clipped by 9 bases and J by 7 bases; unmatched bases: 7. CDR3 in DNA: TGTGCCAGCGTACAGGGGGCGGGAAATTCACCCCTCCACTTT. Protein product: CASVQGAGNSPLHF.

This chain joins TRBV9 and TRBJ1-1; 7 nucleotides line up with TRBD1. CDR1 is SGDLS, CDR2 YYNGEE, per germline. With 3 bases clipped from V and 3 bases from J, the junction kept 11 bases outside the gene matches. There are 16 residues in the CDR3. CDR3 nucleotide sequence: TGTGCCAGCAGCGAGGGAAGCCAGGGGGTAGACACTGAAGCTTTCTTT. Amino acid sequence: CASSEGSQGVDTEAFF.

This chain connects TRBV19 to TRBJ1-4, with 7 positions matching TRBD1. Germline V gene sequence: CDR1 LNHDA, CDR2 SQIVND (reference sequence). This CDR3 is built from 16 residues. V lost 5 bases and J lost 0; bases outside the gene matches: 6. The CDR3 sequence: CASSPTGAATNEKLFF. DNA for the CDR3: TGTGCCAGTAGTCCCACAGGGGCTGCAACTAATGAAAAACTGTTTTTT.

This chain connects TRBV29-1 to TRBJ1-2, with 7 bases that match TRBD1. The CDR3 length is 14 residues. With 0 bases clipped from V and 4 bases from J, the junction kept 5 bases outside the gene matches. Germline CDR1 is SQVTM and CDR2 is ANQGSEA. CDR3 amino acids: CSVEERGGGYGYTF. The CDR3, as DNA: TGCAGCGTTGAAGAGAGAGGGGGCGGCTATGGCTACACCTTC.

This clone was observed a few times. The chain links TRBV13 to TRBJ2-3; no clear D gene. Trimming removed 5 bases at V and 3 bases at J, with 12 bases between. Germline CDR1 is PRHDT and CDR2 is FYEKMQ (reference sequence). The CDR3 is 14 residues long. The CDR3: CASSPNSWTDTQYF. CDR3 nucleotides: TGTGCCAGCAGCCCAAATAGCTGGACAGATACGCAGTATTTT.

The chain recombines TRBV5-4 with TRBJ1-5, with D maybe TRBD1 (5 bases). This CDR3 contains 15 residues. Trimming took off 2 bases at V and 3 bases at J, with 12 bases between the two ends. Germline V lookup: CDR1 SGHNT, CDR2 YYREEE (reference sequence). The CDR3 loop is CASSFGGHINQPQHF. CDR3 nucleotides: TGTGCCAGCAGCTTCGGGGGTCATATCAATCAGCCCCAGCATTTT.

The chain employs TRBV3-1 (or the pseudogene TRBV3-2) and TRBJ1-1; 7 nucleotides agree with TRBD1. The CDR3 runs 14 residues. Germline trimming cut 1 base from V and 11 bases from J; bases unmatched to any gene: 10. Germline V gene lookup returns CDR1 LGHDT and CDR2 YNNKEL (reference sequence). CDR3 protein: CASSQVEGAGAAFF. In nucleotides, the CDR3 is TGTGCCAGCAGCCAAGTGGAGGGGGCCGGGGCGGCTTTCTTT.